The 32 T cell receptor beta chains below come from one sample, sequenced in a study of shared T cell receptors in the human thymus. Assay: immunoSEQ multiplex PCR; the TCRdb copy retains only in-frame clones and omits some. The sample includes some 720,000 clones, roughly 88% of them seen just once. The same specimen was also included in a second study, on human thymus T cells.

Sequencing input: thymocytes. These receptors originate from a boy under two years old with a congenital heart defect.

As for this clone: Additional DNA sequences in this sample encode the identical CDR3. The gene calls are TRBV5-1 and TRBJ1-2; TRBD1 aligns across 12 bases. The CDR3 covers 15 residues. Germline CDR1 reads SGHRS; CDR2 reads YFSETQ. Trimming took 4 bases from V and 4 from J; bases not matched to a gene: 5. The CDR3 protein is CASSPGTGGVYGYTF. The CDR3 DNA reads as TGCGCCAGCAGCCCTGGGACAGGGGGCGTCTATGGCTACACCTTC.

The V gene is TRBV15, the J gene TRBJ1-5; TRBD1 aligns across 7 bases. Germline loops: CDR1 LNHNV, CDR2 YYDKDF (reference sequence). The CDR3 is made up of 14 amino acids. The ends lost 1 base at V and 5 bases at J; junction bases unmatched: 2. CDR3 amino acids: CATSRGTGHQPQHF. The CDR3 nucleotides read TGTGCCACCAGCAGAGGGACAGGACATCAGCCCCAGCATTTT.

The chain recombines TRBV18 with TRBJ2-2; 9 bases map to TRBD2. With V trimmed by 4 bases and J by 3 bases, 15 bases remained unmatched. The CDR3 is 19 amino acids. Germline assignment: CDR1 KGHSH and CDR2 LQKENI. The CDR3 DNA sequence: TGTGCCAGCTCACTGGGCCCGGCCTTTAGCGGGAGCTACACCGGGGAGCTGTTTTTT. Translation gives CASSLGPAFSGSYTGELFF. Filled out from reference TRBV18 and TRBJ2-2, the complete variable domain reads NAGVMQNPRHLVRRRGQEARLRCSPMKGHSHVYWYRQLPEEGLKFMVYLQKENIIDESGMPKERFSAEFPKEGPSILRIQQVVRGDSAAYFCASSLGPAFSGSYTGELFFGEGSRLTVL.

J is TRBJ2-7 and V is TRBV4-1, with 12 bases fitting TRBD2. The CDR3 length is 18 residues. Germline V gives CDR1 MGHRA, CDR2 YSYEKL. V dropped 0 bases and J dropped 5; count of bases not matched to a gene: 11. The CDR3 sequence: CASSQDTASGRAINEQYF. The CDR3 region has the DNA TGCGCCAGCAGCCAAGATACAGCTAGCGGGAGGGCCATTAACGAGCAGTACTTC.

The J gene is TRBJ2-3, the V gene TRBV6-5, with D possibly matching TRBD1 (8 bases). The germline gives CDR1 MNHEY, CDR2 SVGAGI. The CDR3 sequence is 16 residues long. Trimming removed 1 base from V and 3 bases from J, with 14 bases in between. CDR3: CASSYCGQGGTDTQYF. CDR3 nucleotide sequence: TGTGCCAGCAGTTACTGCGGACAGGGAGGGACAGATACGCAGTATTTT.

The chain couples TRBV19 to TRBJ2-3; 14 bases fit TRBD2. Germline loops: CDR1 LNHDA, CDR2 SQIVND (reference sequence). Trimming cost V 4 bases and J 5 bases; bases outside gene matches: 5. The CDR3 consists of 16 residues. The CDR3 sequence is CASSKGLAGEIDTQYF. Here the CDR3 DNA reads TGTGCCAGTAGTAAGGGACTAGCGGGAGAAATAGATACGCAGTATTTT.

This clone was detected once. The chain recombines TRBV28 with TRBJ2-5; 8 nucleotides align to TRBD1. The CDR3 is made up of 16 amino acids. V was pared by 5 bases and J by 1 base, with 9 bases of the junction left unmatched. From germline, CDR1 is MDHEN and CDR2 SYDVKM. The CDR3: CASSPGTGVSQETQYF. Here the CDR3 DNA reads TGTGCCAGCAGTCCCGGGACAGGAGTGTCCCAAGAGACCCAGTACTTC.

The chain combines TRBV7-2 with TRBJ2-7; the match to TRBD1 covers 8 bases. Germline loops: CDR1 SGHTA, CDR2 FQGNSA. V was pared by 0 bases and J by 5 bases, with 3 bases of the junction left unmatched. This CDR3 has 14 amino acids. In nucleotides, the CDR3 is TGTGCCAGCAGCTTAGCGGACAGGGATAACGAGCAGTACTTC. Its protein is CASSLADRDNEQYF.

V and J are TRBV25-1 and TRBJ2-4, with D unclear. Trimming stripped 3 bases from V and 5 bases from J, with 5 bases between. This CDR3 is built from 12 residues. Germline CDR1 MGHDK, CDR2 SYGVNS. The CDR3 is CASSDSENIQYF. CDR3 in DNA: TGTGCCAGCAGTGATTCAGAAAACATTCAGTACTTC.

This clone was counted a single time. This chain connects TRBV11-3 to TRBJ2-7; 7 bases line up with TRBD1. Germline V gene lookup returns CDR1 SGHNT and CDR2 YENEEA. V shed 1 base, J shed 2 bases, and the junction held 5 bases outside the gene matches. The CDR3 loop spans 15 amino acids. The CDR3 spells CASSLGLGGTYEQYF. The CDR3 DNA sequence: TGTGCCAGCAGCTTAGGTTTAGGGGGCACCTACGAGCAGTACTTC.

This clone is a singleton in its sample. This CDR3 reads CASRVTAYEQYF. The CDR3 DNA reads TGTGCCAGCAGGGTGACAGCCTACGAGCAGTACTTC. The chain has TRBV6-1 and TRBJ2-7, with D tentatively TRBD1 (5 bases). V lost 6 bases and J lost 2, with 8 bases in between. The CDR3 has 12 amino acids. CDR1 and CDR2 from the germline V gene are MNHNS and SASEGT.

The chain couples TRBV6-1 to TRBJ2-1, with 8 bases aligning to TRBD1. Trimming took 1 base from V and 8 from J; bases not matched to a gene: 4. The CDR3 is 14 amino acids. In germline, CDR1 is MNHNS, CDR2 SASEGT. The CDR3: CASSEGQGADEQFF. The CDR3 DNA follows: TGTGCCAGCAGTGAAGGGCAGGGGGCCGATGAGCAGTTCTTC.

The chain combines TRBV7-8 with TRBJ2-1; the D gene is possibly TRBD2 (5 bases). V lost 1 base to trimming and J lost 6 bases, with 13 bases between them. The germline V gene encodes CDR1 SGHVS and CDR2 FQNEAQ. This CDR3 contains 15 residues. CDR3 loop: CASSLVRGFCNEQFF. For the CDR3, the DNA is TGTGCCAGCAGCTTAGTCCGGGGATTTTGCAATGAGCAGTTCTTC.

This clone occurred a few times. The chain recombines TRBV28 with TRBJ2-3, with D hard to call. The CDR3 is 14 residues long. V lost 3 bases, J lost 2 bases, and 9 bases lay in between. Germline V gene lookup returns CDR1 MDHEN and CDR2 SYDVKM. The CDR3 protein is CASSFPGNTDTQYF. The CDR3 DNA reads TGTGCCAGCAGTTTCCCAGGCAACACAGATACGCAGTATTTT. Filled out from reference TRBV28 and TRBJ2-3, the complete variable domain reads DVKVTQSSRYLVKRTGEKVFLECVQDMDHENMFWYRQDPGLGLRLIYFSYDVKMKEKGDIPEGYSVSREKKERFSLILESASTNQTSMYLCASSFPGNTDTQYFGPGTRLTVL.

V is TRBV5-3 and J is TRBJ1-5; TRBD1 agrees at 11 bases. TRBV5-3 falls under the ORF class, with uncertain function. The CDR3 runs to 20 residues. V dropped 4 bases and J dropped 1; count of bases not matched to a gene: 16. The CDR3 DNA is TGTGCCAGAAGCGAAAAGGACAGGGGGCGAGAAACGGTAAGCAATCAGCCCCAGCATTTT. This encodes CARSEKDRGRETVSNQPQHF.

Only one count was recorded for this clone. The chain employs TRBV28 and TRBJ2-7, with D tentatively TRBD1 (7 bases). This CDR3 contains 15 residues. Trimming left V 4 bases short and J 2 bases short, with 15 bases between. Germline V gene lookup returns CDR1 MDHEN and CDR2 SYDVKM. The CDR3 reads CASSWRDSSPYEQYF. The CDR3 bases are TGTGCCAGCAGTTGGAGGGACAGCTCTCCCTACGAGCAGTACTTC.

The V call is TRBV5-4, the J call TRBJ2-3, with TRBD2 matching over 10 bases. Trimming removed 1 base from V and 4 bases from J; junction bases left unmatched: 6. The CDR3 has 16 residues. CDR1 is SGHNT, CDR2 YYREEE, per germline (reference sequence). CDR3 region: CASSLSSGSFADTQYF. In DNA, the CDR3 is TGTGCCAGCAGCTTGTCTAGCGGGAGTTTTGCAGATACGCAGTATTTT. Variable domain in full (rest from reference TRBV5-4 and TRBJ2-3): ETGVTQSPTHLIKTRGQQVTLRCSSQSGHNTVSWYQQALGQGPQFIFQYYREEENGRGNFPPRFSGLQFPNYSSELNVNALELDDSALYLCASSLSSGSFADTQYFGPGTRLTVL.

The chain uses TRBV30 and TRBJ1-4; D is perhaps TRBD1 (5 bases). Germline-derived CDR1 and CDR2 are GTSNPN and SVGIG (reference sequence). The CDR3 is 12 amino acids. The germline V and J ends were trimmed by 8 bases and 5 bases, with 12 bases remaining between them. The CDR3 sequence: CAAQGENEKLFF. The DNA for the CDR3 is TGTGCCGCCCAGGGTGAGAATGAAAAACTGTTTTTT.

This chain joins TRBV7-2 and TRBJ2-7, with D possibly being TRBD2 (5 bases). Trimming stripped 1 base from V and 4 bases from J, with 17 bases between. The CDR3 is 16 amino acids. The germline V gene encodes CDR1 SGHTA and CDR2 FQGNSA. The CDR3, as DNA: TGTGCCAGCAGCTTAGGGGCCACGACTAACCAATACGAGCAGTACTTC. Translated, it gives CASSLGATTNQYEQYF.

This clone was found a few times. The chain employs TRBV28 and TRBJ2-7, with 8 bases lining up with TRBD1. Germline assignment: CDR1 MDHEN and CDR2 SYDVKM. The CDR3 totals 12 residues. The J segment lost 9 bases and the V segment lost 9 bases, leaving 10 bases of the junction unmatched. The CDR3 loop is CASGQGARGQYF. The DNA of the CDR3 is TGTGCCAGTGGTCAGGGGGCGCGGGGGCAGTACTTC.

CDR3 sequence reads: CASSLIHGRAYEQYF. In DNA, the CDR3 is TGCGCCAGCAGCTTGATCCATGGCAGGGCCTACGAGCAGTACTTC. The chain employs TRBV5-1 and TRBJ2-7, with D maybe TRBD1 (5 bases). The germline gives CDR1 SGHRS, CDR2 YFSETQ. Trimming took 1 base from V and 2 from J, leaving 13 bases between them. The CDR3 covers 15 residues.

The gene calls are TRBV19 and TRBJ1-2; tentatively, D is TRBD1 (6 bases). V lost 7 bases and J 3 bases, leaving 18 bases between the germline ends. CDR3 length: 15 residues. Germline V lookup: CDR1 LNHDA, CDR2 SQIVND (reference sequence). As DNA, the CDR3 is TGTGCCAGTACCGTAAAGGGGGGGAGCGACTATGGCTACACCTTC. Residues: CASTVKGGSDYGYTF.

This clone appeared a single time. The rearrangement uses TRBV12-5 and TRBJ2-7, with 7 positions matching TRBD1. Germline lookup yields CDR1 LGHNT and CDR2 FRNRAP. Unmatched junction bases numbered 10, after V lost 2 bases and J lost 3 bases. CDR3 length: 16 residues. CDR3 bases: TGTGCTAGTGGTTTGACTCGACAGGGCCTGAACTACGAGCAGTACTTC. This sequence encodes CASGLTRQGLNYEQYF.

This chain connects TRBV21-1 to TRBJ2-4; the table calls TRBD2, which could not be checked here. TRBV21-1 is given as a pseudogene. The CDR3 covers 19 residues. The CDR3 nucleotides are TGTGCCAGCATAAAAGGGGGGACTAGCGGTGATATAGCCAAAAACATTCAGTACTTC. It codes for CASIKGGTSGDIAKNIQYF.

This sequence joins TRBV6-1 and TRBJ2-7; TRBD2 matches at 9 bases. Germline CDR1 is MNHNS and CDR2 is SASEGT. The ends lost 1 base at V and 6 bases at J; junction bases unmatched: 10. The CDR3 extends over 16 amino acids. This CDR3 is CASSEGEVAGAGEQYF. Written as DNA, the CDR3 is TGTGCCAGCAGTGAAGGGGAGGTAGCGGGAGCTGGCGAGCAGTACTTC.

The V and J genes are TRBV30 and TRBJ2-3, with 8 nucleotides matching TRBD2. CDR1 is GTSNPN, CDR2 SVGIG, per germline (reference sequence). The CDR3 length is 14 residues. V was clipped by 4 bases and J by 2 bases; unmatched bases: 5. The CDR3 protein is CAWTSGSSTDTQYF. CDR3 DNA: TGTGCCTGGACTAGCGGGTCCTCCACAGATACGCAGTATTTT.

The chain employs TRBV11-2 and TRBJ2-1; 7 bases are shared with TRBD1. The trim removed 4 bases at V and 5 bases at J, leaving 17 bases unmatched. Germline V lookup: CDR1 SGHAT, CDR2 FQNNGV. The CDR3 length is 18 residues. CDR3 residues: CASSYPTPGGMANNEQFF. In DNA form, the CDR3 reads TGTGCCAGCAGCTACCCAACCCCAGGGGGAATGGCGAACAATGAGCAGTTCTTC.

This chain links TRBV4-1 with TRBJ1-1; D is unresolved. This CDR3 has 13 amino acids. Per the germline V gene, CDR1 is MGHRA and CDR2 is YSYEKL. Trimming pared 2 bases from V and 5 bases from J, leaving 9 bases between. CDR3 loop: CASSQKRRTEAFF. CDR3 in DNA: TGCGCCAGCAGCCAAAAGAGGAGGACTGAAGCTTTCTTT.

This CDR3 reads CASSLAGYNEQFF. The CDR3 region has the DNA TGTGCCAGTAGTCTAGCGGGATACAATGAGCAGTTCTTC. The V call is TRBV19, the J call TRBJ2-1, with TRBD2 identical over 9 bases. The CDR3 is 13 residues long. In germline, CDR1 is LNHDA, CDR2 SQIVND (reference sequence). The junction had 0 bases not matched to a gene; V was cut back by 5 bases and J by 4 bases.

The chain combines TRBV29-1 with TRBJ2-3; possibly TRBD1 for D (9 bases). Trimming took 7 bases from V and 6 from J, leaving 29 bases between them. The germline V gene encodes CDR1 SQVTM and CDR2 ANQGSEA. CDR3 size: 17 residues. In nucleotides, the CDR3 is TGCAGCGGTCGGACAGGGGAAGGGACTAGGTCTACGGATACGCAGTATTTT. This gives the protein CSGRTGEGTRSTDTQYF.

The rearrangement links TRBV11-2 to TRBJ2-7, with D possibly being TRBD1 (5 bases). Germline V gene data show CDR1 as SGHAT and CDR2 as FQNNGV. The CDR3 loop spans 14 amino acids. V gave up 3 bases and J gave up 1 base, with 10 bases separating them. CDR3 in amino acids: CASSLTEASYEQYF. For the CDR3, the DNA is TGTGCCAGCAGCTTGACAGAAGCATCCTACGAGCAGTACTTC.

The genes are TRBV7-2 and TRBJ2-3; 10 bases map to TRBD1. Looked up from germline, CDR1 is SGHTA and CDR2 is FQGNSA. V lost 3 bases, J lost 4 bases, and 7 bases stayed unmatched. The CDR3 is 16 residues long. The CDR3 spells CASSFYRDRGSDTQYF. For the CDR3, the DNA is TGTGCCAGCAGCTTCTACCGGGACAGGGGATCAGATACGCAGTATTTT.